Given below is one T cell receptor (beta chain) in context. Its antigen is not known. A junction boundary mismatches the germline segment, possibly from a read error. The data were obtained in a study of CD4+ T cells in melanoma. Study-wide results and limits: Neoantigen-specific CD4+ T cells in melanoma reportedly had diverse differentiation states. A reported correlation linked neoantigen-specific CD4+ T cells to CD8+, macrophage and B cell function.

Germline V gene data show CDR1 as SGHAT and CDR2 as FQNNGV. The CDR3 totals 13 residues. Using immunoSEQ multiplex PCR, the repertoire was profiled, and TCRdb retains in-frame clones only, with some absent. Of over 100,000 clones detected, 92% appear once; the ten largest clones hold approximately 3.5%. Source material: peripheral blood. This clonotype originated in a human donor with melanoma. The chain recombines TRBV11-2 with TRBJ1-6, with TRBD1 as a possible D gene (5 bases). The CDR3 DNA sequence: TGTGCCAGCAGTTTAGTGGACACTTCACCCCTCCACTTT. Its translation: CASSLVDTSPLHF.